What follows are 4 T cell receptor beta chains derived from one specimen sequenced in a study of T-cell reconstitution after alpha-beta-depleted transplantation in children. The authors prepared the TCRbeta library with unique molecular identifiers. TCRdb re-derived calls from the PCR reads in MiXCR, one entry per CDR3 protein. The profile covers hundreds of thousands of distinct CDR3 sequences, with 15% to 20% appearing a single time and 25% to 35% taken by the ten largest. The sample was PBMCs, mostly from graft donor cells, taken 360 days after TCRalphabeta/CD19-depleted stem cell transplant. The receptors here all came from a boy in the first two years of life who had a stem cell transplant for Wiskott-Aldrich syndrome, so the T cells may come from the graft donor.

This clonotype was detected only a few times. The CDR3 spells CASSLVSGRNTGELFF. The CDR3 DNA reads as TGCGCCAGCAGCCTCGTTAGCGGGCGAAACACCGGGGAGCTGTTTTTT. The rearrangement links TRBV5-1 to TRBJ2-2; 7 bases are shared with TRBD2. V lost 4 bases and J lost 2; bases outside the gene matches: 8. CDR3 length: 16 amino acids. The germline CDR1 and CDR2 sequences are SGHRS and YFSETQ.

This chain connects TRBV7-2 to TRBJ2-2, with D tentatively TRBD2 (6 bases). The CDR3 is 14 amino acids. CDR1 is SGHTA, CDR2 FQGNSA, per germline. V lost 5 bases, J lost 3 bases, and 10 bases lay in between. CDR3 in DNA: TGTGCCAGCAGCCAATCGGGAGACACCGGGGAGCTGTTTTTT. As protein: CASSQSGDTGELFF. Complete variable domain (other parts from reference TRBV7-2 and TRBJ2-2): GAGVSQSPSNKVTEKGKDVELRCDPISGHTALYWYRQSLGQGLEFLIYFQGNSAPDKSGLPSDRFSAERTGGSVSTLTIQRTQQEDSAVYLCASSQSGDTGELFFGEGSRLTVL.

DNA of the CDR3: TGTGCCAGCAGCCGAAACAGGGGGGGAAAACTGTTTTTT. Protein product: CASSRNRGGKLFF. The rearrangement joins TRBV7-2 to TRBJ1-4; 8 bases agree with TRBD1. CDR3 size: 13 residues. V trimming: 5 bases; J trimming: 10 bases; junction bases outside the gene matches: 6. The germline CDR1 and CDR2 sequences are SGHTA and FQGNSA.

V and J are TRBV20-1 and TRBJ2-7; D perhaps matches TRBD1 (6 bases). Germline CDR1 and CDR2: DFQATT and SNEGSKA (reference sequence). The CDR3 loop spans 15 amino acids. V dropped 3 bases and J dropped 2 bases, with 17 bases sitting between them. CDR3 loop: CSARTLQGNPYEQYF. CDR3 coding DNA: TGCAGTGCTAGGACCCTCCAGGGGAACCCCTACGAGCAGTACTTC.